This entry is about one T cell receptor (beta chain). Measured with immunoSEQ multiplex PCR; TCRdb has only the in-frame clones, and not every one. The table includes 700,000 or so clones, 80% to 90% detected once. This CDR3 contains 16 residues. The germline CDR1 and CDR2 sequences are SGHNT and YYREEE (reference sequence). V lost 2 bases and J lost 2, with 16 bases in between. These data are taken from a study of shared T cell receptors in the human thymus. These records were also assigned to another study, of human thymus T cells. That source reports: Resected material from corrective heart surgery provided the thymus tissue analysed. The related literature has documented a marked overlap of thymic repertoires among unrelated individuals.

Sequencing input: thymocytes. The rearrangement links TRBV5-4 to TRBJ1-2; no reliable D call. The clonotype comes from a girl under three years old with a congenital heart defect. The CDR3 DNA reads as TGTGCCAGCAGCTTTGGCGGTTTGCAGTGGAACTATGGCTACACCTTC. It yields the protein CASSFGGLQWNYGYTF.